Given below is one TCR beta chain in context. The source of the sample is a study of blood T cell repertoires in COVID-19. The CDR3 length is 14 residues. Assay: immunoSEQ multiplex PCR; the TCRdb copy retains only in-frame clones and omits some. The table has about 74,000 clones, 80% to 90% seen once. Sequencing input: peripheral blood. V gene TRBV21-1 combines with J gene TRBJ1-1; the listed D gene, TRBD1, was not tested against the DNA. TRBV21-1 is labeled a pseudogene. The sequence came from a woman aged 80 or over with active or convalescent COVID-19. CDR3 DNA: TGTGCCAGCAGCAAAGCCAGGCAGAACACTGAAGCTTTCTTT. Protein: CASSKARQNTEAFF.